This T cell receptor beta chain was documented in a study of T cell changes during pregnancy in multiple sclerosis. Method: immunoSEQ multiplex PCR; TCRdb's copy keeps in-frame clones and lacks some. The profile covers 35,000 to 45,000 clones, with more than 90% appearing a single time and 0.5% taken by the ten largest. This clone was seen only a few times. The CDR3 contains 14 residues. Germline V gives CDR1 SGHTA, CDR2 FQGNSA. V was cut by 2 bases and J by 7 bases, with 15 bases left in between. This sequence was found in a female donor in good health, enrolled as a control in a pregnancy study. The chain links TRBV7-2 to TRBJ2-7; D possibly corresponds to TRBD1 (5 bases). The specimen comprised CD4+ T cells from peripheral blood mononuclear cells, sampled in the second trimester of pregnancy. The CDR3 loop is CASSLWGSQEEQYF. CDR3 coding DNA: TGTGCCAGCAGCTTATGGGGCAGCCAAGAAGAGCAGTACTTC.